One and the same sample provided the 18 T cell receptor beta chains below, sequenced in a study of cytotoxic CD8 clonotypes in ibrutinib-treated CLL. Assay: immunoSEQ multiplex PCR; the TCRdb copy retains only in-frame clones and omits some. The data show about 130,000 clones, roughly 80% seen once. The sample was PBMCs, taken after 24 months of ibrutinib treatment. The origin of the receptors is a human donor with chronic lymphocytic leukemia.

The chain couples TRBV7-8 to TRBJ2-7; D gene uncertain. From germline, CDR1 is SGHVS and CDR2 FQNEAQ. The CDR3 spans 13 residues. Between the trimmed V and J ends, which lost 2 bases and 5 bases, there was a span of 10 bases. The CDR3 DNA reads TGTGCCAGCAGCTTAATTCAAGGGAACGAGCAGTACTTC. The encoded protein is CASSLIQGNEQYF.

The rearrangement uses TRBV30 and TRBJ1-2; no firm D call. This CDR3 region has 14 residues. Per germline, CDR1 GTSNPN and CDR2 SVGIG (reference sequence). The ends were cut back, 0 bases at V and 9 bases at J, with 17 bases in the middle. The CDR3 coding sequence is TGTGCCTGGAGTGTTATGTTATGGATGGATCGCTACACCTTC. It yields the protein CAWSVMLWMDRYTF.

The CDR3 loop reads CASSLLGLDTEAFF. The CDR3 nucleotides read TGTGCCAGCAGCTTACTAGGGTTGGACACTGAAGCTTTCTTT. The V and J genes are TRBV7-2 and TRBJ1-1; no definite D call. Germline V gene data show CDR1 as SGHTA and CDR2 as FQGNSA. The CDR3 length is 14 residues. Trimming took off 2 bases at V and 3 bases at J, with 10 bases between the two ends. Together with reference TRBV7-2 and TRBJ1-1, the CDR3 gives the full variable domain: GAGVSQSPSNKVTEKGKDVELRCDPISGHTALYWYRQSLGQGLEFLIYFQGNSAPDKSGLPSDRFSAERTGGSVSTLTIQRTQQEDSAVYLCASSLLGLDTEAFFGQGTRLTVV.

V gene TRBV7-9 combines with J gene TRBJ2-7; the D gene could be TRBD1 or TRBD2 (5 bases each). V lost 6 bases and J lost 6, with 21 bases in between. Germline V gene data show CDR1 as SEHNR and CDR2 as FQNEAQ (reference sequence). The CDR3 is 15 residues long. As DNA, the CDR3 is TGTGCCAGCAGTCTAACAGGAGGCCCTCCTCTCGAGCAGTACTTC. The encoded protein is CASSLTGGPPLEQYF.

This chain connects TRBV5-4 to TRBJ1-4, with 10 bases matching TRBD1. V lost 4 bases to trimming and J lost 9 bases; unmatched junction nucleotides: 9. The germline V gene encodes CDR1 SGHNT and CDR2 YYREEE (reference sequence). The CDR3 runs 15 residues. CDR3 DNA: TGTGCCAGCAGCGCTCCGGGACAGGGGTTGAAAAAACTGTTTTTT. This encodes CASSAPGQGLKKLFF.

V gene TRBV7-2 combines with J gene TRBJ1-6; D perhaps matches TRBD1 (5 bases). The germline V and J ends were trimmed by 3 bases and 8 bases, with 11 bases remaining between them. Germline CDR1 is SGHTA and CDR2 is FQGNSA. The CDR3 extends over 14 amino acids. CDR3 sequence: CASSLGGTHSPLHF. For the CDR3, the DNA is TGTGCCAGCAGCTTGGGGGGGACCCATTCACCCCTCCACTTT.

The V gene is TRBV6-6, the J gene TRBJ1-5; D uncertain. There are 16 residues in the CDR3. With 0 bases removed from V and 5 bases from J, the gap between germline ends came to 14 bases. Germline loops: CDR1 MNHNY, CDR2 SVGAGI (reference sequence). As DNA, the CDR3 is TGTGCCAGCAGTTACTCGACAAAGCGGACCCATCAGCCCCAGCATTTT. It codes for CASSYSTKRTHQPQHF.

This chain joins TRBV7-3 and TRBJ1-1; D gene unclear. Germline V lookup: CDR1 SGHTA, CDR2 FQGTGA. V gave up 3 bases and J gave up 11 bases, with 13 bases separating them. The CDR3 totals 12 residues. In nucleotides, the CDR3 is TGTGCCAGCAGCTTCGGCAAGCGACCCGCTTTCTTT. Translation gives CASSFGKRPAFF.

The V and J genes are TRBV7-2 and TRBJ1-5; D not resolved. The CDR3 has 12 amino acids. Trimming shortened V by 2 bases and J by 6 bases, and 5 bases separated the two germline ends. Germline V lookup: CDR1 SGHTA, CDR2 FQGNSA. DNA for the CDR3: TGTGCCAGCAGCTTACGGGGTCAGCCCCAGCATTTT. It encodes CASSLRGQPQHF. The variable domain in full, with the rest retrieved from reference TRBV7-2 and TRBJ1-5, is GAGVSQSPSNKVTEKGKDVELRCDPISGHTALYWYRQSLGQGLEFLIYFQGNSAPDKSGLPSDRFSAERTGGSVSTLTIQRTQQEDSAVYLCASSLRGQPQHFGDGTRLSIL.

The chain is built from TRBV6-6 and TRBJ2-7; D tentatively fits TRBD1 or TRBD2 (6 bases each). Trimming shortened V by 11 bases and J by 2 bases, and 13 bases separated the two germline ends. Germline V CDR1 and CDR2: MNHNY, SVGAGI (reference sequence). The CDR3 has 12 residues. The CDR3 DNA reads as TGTGCCGCGAAGGGGGGACCCTACGAGCAGTACTTC. Translating gives CAAKGGPYEQYF.

The chain has TRBV9 and TRBJ1-1; 9 positions match TRBD1. Trimming removed 2 bases from V and 0 bases from J; junction bases left unmatched: 2. CDR3 length: 15 residues. Germline V gives CDR1 SGDLS, CDR2 YYNGEE. The CDR3 loop is CASSVGQGLNTEAFF. CDR3 DNA sequence: TGTGCCAGCAGCGTCGGACAGGGGTTGAACACTGAAGCTTTCTTT.

The chain employs TRBV5-1 and TRBJ2-2; D unresolved. V gave up 6 bases and J gave up 0 bases, with 12 bases separating them. The CDR3 is made up of 15 amino acids. Germline V CDR1 and CDR2: SGHRS, YFSETQ. This CDR3 reads CASTPSSANTGELFF. Written as DNA, the CDR3 is TGCGCCAGCACCCCCAGTTCAGCGAACACCGGGGAGCTGTTTTTT. The whole variable domain, filled in from reference TRBV5-1 and TRBJ2-2, reads KAGVTQTPRYLIKTRGQQVTLSCSPISGHRSVSWYQQTPGQGLQFLFEYFSETQRNKGNFPGRFSGRQFSNSRSEMNVSTLELGDSALYLCASTPSSANTGELFFGEGSRLTVL.

V is TRBV27 and J is TRBJ1-2; 10 positions match TRBD1. The germline CDR1 and CDR2 sequences are MNHEY and SMNVEV (reference sequence). This CDR3 comprises 14 residues. V was clipped by 3 bases and J by 6 bases; unmatched bases: 4. CDR3 region: CASSFLGQGNGYTF. Written as DNA, the CDR3 is TGTGCCAGCAGTTTCTTGGGACAGGGGAATGGCTACACCTTC.

V is TRBV6-5 and J is TRBJ1-4; D uncertain. This CDR3 comprises 11 residues. Germline V gives CDR1 MNHEY, CDR2 SVGAGI. The V gene lost 3 bases and the J gene lost 8 bases, with 4 bases spanning the gap. Here the CDR3 reads CASSYGEKLFF. The CDR3 region has the DNA TGTGCCAGCAGTTATGGCGAAAAACTGTTTTTT.

The rearrangement uses TRBV7-2 and TRBJ2-6; a possible D gene is TRBD2 (6 bases). The CDR3 covers 19 residues. Germline CDR1 SGHTA, CDR2 FQGNSA. V lost 3 bases to trimming and J lost 0 bases, with 18 bases between them. Written as DNA, the CDR3 is TGTGCCAGCAGCTTTAGAAGGGCGGGGCGTCTCTCTGGGGCCAACGTCCTGACTTTC. Translated, it gives CASSFRRAGRLSGANVLTF.

The chain links TRBV7-3 to TRBJ1-1; tentatively, D is TRBD1 (6 bases). The germline V and J ends were trimmed by 5 bases and 0 bases, with 13 bases remaining between them. Germline V gene data show CDR1 as SGHTA and CDR2 as FQGTGA. This CDR3 region has 15 residues. The CDR3: CASSRRGGLNTEAFF. DNA for the CDR3: TGTGCCAGCAGCCGAAGGGGGGGACTGAACACTGAAGCTTTCTTT.

This clone was picked up one time. The chain has TRBV6-1 and TRBJ2-5; 11 positions agree with TRBD2. The CDR3 contains 16 residues. The ends lost 2 bases at V and 4 bases at J; junction bases unmatched: 6. Germline V gene data show CDR1 as MNHNS and CDR2 as SASEGT. The CDR3 here is CASSEPRLAGRETQYF. The DNA for the CDR3 is TGTGCCAGCAGTGAACCAAGACTAGCGGGGCGAGAGACCCAGTACTTC.

The chain couples TRBV19 to TRBJ2-7; D is perhaps TRBD1 (6 bases). CDR1 is LNHDA and CDR2 is SQIVND in the germline V gene (reference sequence). V was cut by 2 bases and J by 2 bases, with 7 bases left in between. This CDR3 region has 13 residues. The CDR3 spells CASSIRTAYEQYF. The CDR3 DNA reads as TGTGCCAGTAGTATACGGACAGCCTACGAGCAGTACTTC.